This record looks at one TCR beta chain sequence and its context. The sample comes from a study of blood T cell repertoires in COVID-19. Germline loops: CDR1 MNHEY, CDR2 SMNVEV (reference sequence). Trimming took off 3 bases at V and 2 bases at J, with 7 bases between the two ends. CDR3 length equals 13 residues. Profiled with immunoSEQ multiplex PCR; TCRdb holds only in-frame clones, not every one. This table holds some 130,000 clones, roughly 79% found once. This sequence joins TRBV27 and TRBJ1-2; tentatively, D is TRBD1 (6 bases). The clonotype originates from a human donor in a cohort sampled during active COVID-19. Sample: peripheral blood. The CDR3 DNA sequence: TGTGCCAGCAGTTTTGGACAGAACTATGGCTACACCTTC. It translates to CASSFGQNYGYTF.